Included here is one TCR beta chain sequence, with context. The V gene lost 4 bases and the J gene lost 1 base, with 11 bases spanning the gap. The CDR3 contains 15 residues. Germline CDR1 and CDR2: MDHEN and SYDVKM. With 60 Vbeta and 13 Jbeta primers, the PCR was carried out. The method was immunoSEQ multiplex PCR; TCRdb's version includes in-frame clones alone and lacks a portion of them. The sample contains 200,000 to 300,000 clones, around 81% of which appear only once. This record belongs to a study of cytomegalovirus exposure and HLA in healthy donors. Healthy bone marrow donors supplied every sample.

The sequenced sample consisted of PBMCs. This TCR was sampled from a woman aged 60-75 years in good health and CMV-seropositive. The chain recombines TRBV28 with TRBJ2-1; D is unresolved. The CDR3 region is CASSSRLKSYNEQFF. CDR3 DNA: TGTGCCAGCAGTTCCCGGTTGAAATCCTACAATGAGCAGTTCTTC.